This paragraph covers one TCR beta chain sequence. Its antigen remains unknown. This CDR3 spans 13 amino acids. Trimming cost V 8 bases and J 5 bases; bases outside gene matches: 6. Germline V lookup: CDR1 SQVTM, CDR2 ANQGSEA. Here immunoSEQ multiplex PCR was the method, and the copy in TCRdb shows in-frame clones only, minus some. The sample has 90,000 to 95,000 clones; roughly 87% are singletons. These data belong to a study of T cells in localized non-small cell lung cancer. Study-wide points: Uninvolved adjacent lung showed the highest T cell clonality, exceeding tumor. Investigators sequenced only a single tumor region, leaving heterogeneity possible.

The TCR was taken from a man aged 40 to 70 with stage I squamous cell lung carcinoma. The rearrangement uses TRBV29-1 and TRBJ1-4, with TRBD1 matching over 9 bases. Sequencing used peripheral blood, obtained before any cancer treatment. This CDR3 reads CSISGTGNEKLFF. DNA of the CDR3: TGCAGCATTTCCGGGACAGGGAATGAAAAACTGTTTTTT.